Listed below are T cell receptor beta chains from one sample, sequenced in a study of blood T cell repertoires in COVID-19. The repertoire was sequenced with immunoSEQ multiplex PCR; TCRdb's copy has only in-frame clones and lacks some. The sample includes approximately 42,000 clones, around 75% seen only once; the top ten take roughly two thirds. Sequencing was done on a sample of peripheral blood. Every receptor here comes from a man aged 80 or over with acute or convalescent COVID-19. Both conserved end residues are part of each CDR3. Fields, in order: V gene, J gene, clone size, D gene, CDR3 protein, CDR3 DNA. D genes are given only for firm matches. Not every row has a clone size; where given, it reads once, few, many or a size class.

V gene: TRBV5-5; J gene: TRBJ1-4; clone size: many; D gene: .; CDR3 protein: CASSLQWADLNEKLFF; CDR3 DNA: TGTGCCAGCAGCCTCCAATGGGCCGATCTTAATGAAAAACTGTTTTTT
V gene: TRBV7-9; J gene: TRBJ2-3; clone size: .; D gene: .; CDR3 protein: CASSQDFYTQYF; CDR3 DNA: TGTGCCAGCAGCCAGGACTTTTATACGCAGTATTTT
V gene: TRBV6-1; J gene: TRBJ2-7; clone size: .; D gene: TRBD2; CDR3 protein: CASSEWASGTYEQYF; CDR3 DNA: TGTGCCAGCAGTGAATGGGCTAGCGGGACCTACGAGCAGTACTTC
V gene: TRBV11-2; J gene: TRBJ2-1; clone size: .; D gene: TRBD2; CDR3 protein: CASSPRREGNGYNEQFF; CDR3 DNA: TGTGCCAGCAGCCCCCGAAGGGAGGGAAACGGGTACAATGAGCAGTTCTTC
V gene: TRBV3-1/TRBV3-2; J gene: TRBJ2-7; clone size: .; D gene: .; CDR3 protein: CASSQSPRGEQYF; CDR3 DNA: TGTGCCAGCAGCCAAAGCCCCCGGGGCGAGCAGTACTTC
V gene: TRBV6-5; J gene: TRBJ2-6; clone size: .; D gene: .; CDR3 protein: CASSYKGAAGANVLTF; CDR3 DNA: TGTGCCAGCAGTTACAAGGGAGCCGCTGGGGCCAACGTCCTGACTTTC
V gene: TRBV18; J gene: TRBJ1-6; clone size: .; D gene: TRBD1; CDR3 protein: CASSLTGDSPLHF; CDR3 DNA: TGTGCCAGCTCACTTACAGGGGATTCACCCCTCCACTTT
V gene: TRBV2; J gene: TRBJ2-5; clone size: .; D gene: .; CDR3 protein: CASSEARSRIQYF; CDR3 DNA: TGTGCCAGCAGTGAAGCGAGGTCGCGGATCCAGTACTTC
V gene: TRBV7-3; J gene: TRBJ2-6; clone size: few; D gene: TRBD1; CDR3 protein: CASSQTGGAGANVLTF; CDR3 DNA: TGTGCCAGCAGCCAAACAGGGGGCGCTGGGGCCAACGTCCTGACTTTC
V gene: TRBV6-2/TRBV6-3; J gene: TRBJ2-2; clone size: .; D gene: .; CDR3 protein: CASSYSQGRTTGELFF; CDR3 DNA: TGTGCCAGCAGTTACAGTCAGGGTAGGACCACCGGGGAGCTGTTTTTT
V gene: TRBV27; J gene: TRBJ2-1; clone size: many; D gene: .; CDR3 protein: CASSLAYSYNEQFF; CDR3 DNA: TGTGCCAGCAGTTTAGCGTACTCCTACAATGAGCAGTTCTTC